One sample yielded the 32 T cell receptor beta chains listed below, sequenced in a study of shared clonotypes between healthy human individuals. Measured with immunoSEQ multiplex PCR; TCRdb has only the in-frame clones, and not every one. The repertoire holds over 300,000 clones, with over 75% as singletons. Specimen: memory CD8+ T cells sorted from blood. Subset described: CD45RO+ cells pooled with CCR7-negative TemRA cells. These receptors were obtained from a young man in good health.

The rearrangement links TRBV27 to TRBJ2-1; D remains ambiguous. This CDR3 has 15 amino acids. Trimming removed 4 bases at V and 3 bases at J, with 13 bases between. CDR1 MNHEY and CDR2 SMNVEV come from the germline V gene (reference sequence). In DNA form, the CDR3 reads TGTGCCAGCAGTTCGTTCCCGAGGCGCTACAATGAGCAGTTCTTC. It encodes CASSSFPRRYNEQFF.

The chain is built from TRBV9 and TRBJ2-7, with 8 bases lining up with TRBD1. J was trimmed by 4 bases and V by 0 bases; bases with no gene match: 6. Germline assignment: CDR1 SGDLS and CDR2 YYNGEE. This CDR3 is 15 amino acids long. CDR3 sequence (DNA): TGTGCCAGCAGCGTAGGTGCAGGACAGGGTTACGAGCAGTACTTC. Translation: CASSVGAGQGYEQYF.

The CDR3 region is CAWANRVAGYTF. CDR3 coding DNA: TGTGCCTGGGCCAACAGGGTGGCTGGCTACACCTTC. The chain has TRBV30 and TRBJ1-2; tentatively, D is TRBD1 (6 bases). V lost 5 bases and J 7 bases, leaving 14 bases between the germline ends. Germline V gene sequence: CDR1 GTSNPN, CDR2 SVGIG (reference sequence). CDR3 length: 12 amino acids.

The sample holds a few counts of this clone. This chain links TRBV5-4 with TRBJ1-3; D is ambiguous. CDR3 length: 12 residues. Germline-derived CDR1 and CDR2 are SGHNT and YYREEE (reference sequence). Trimming pared 1 base from V and 3 bases from J, leaving 2 bases between. The CDR3 DNA reads TGTGCCAGCAGCTTGAGTGGAAACACCATATATTTT. Amino acids: CASSLSGNTIYF.

Notes on this clone: Additional DNA sequences in this sample encode the identical CDR3. V usage is TRBV29-1 and J usage is TRBJ2-7; 8 nucleotides agree with TRBD1. V shed 3 bases and J 1 base; nucleotides not matched to a gene: 2. This CDR3 has 13 amino acids. Per the germline V gene, CDR1 is SQVTM and CDR2 is ANQGSEA. CDR3 sequence (DNA): TGCAGCGTTGAGACAGGGGTGTCCTACGAGCAGTACTTC. Translating it yields CSVETGVSYEQYF.

The rearrangement uses TRBV28 and TRBJ2-7; 11 nucleotides agree with TRBD2. The CDR3 extends over 17 amino acids. Looked up from germline, CDR1 is MDHEN and CDR2 is SYDVKM. V lost 6 bases, J lost 2 bases, and 12 bases stayed unmatched. The CDR3 loop is CASSLWPSGGITYEQYF. As DNA, the CDR3 is TGTGCCAGCAGCCTCTGGCCTAGCGGGGGGATTACCTACGAGCAGTACTTC.

The chain joins TRBV29-1 to TRBJ2-5, with 9 nucleotides matching TRBD2. This CDR3 contains 18 residues. Germline V gene sequence: CDR1 SQVTM, CDR2 ANQGSEA. Unmatched junction bases numbered 12, after V lost 0 bases and J lost 1 base. The CDR3 DNA is TGCAGCGTTGAAGATCTGAGCGGGAGGACCCGCCGCCAAGAGACCCAGTACTTC. Translated: CSVEDLSGRTRRQETQYF.

This clone occurred a few times. The chain carries TRBV5-6 and TRBJ2-1; 10 nucleotides match TRBD2. CDR1 and CDR2 from the germline V gene are SGHDT and YYEEEE. The CDR3 consists of 14 residues. The junction had 3 bases not matched to a gene; V was cut back by 4 bases and J by 5 bases. In DNA form, the CDR3 reads TGTGCCAGCAGCGAACTAGCGGGAAACAATGAGCAGTTCTTC. Protein sequence: CASSELAGNNEQFF.

This clone was detected once. The gene calls are TRBV4-3 and TRBJ1-6; a possible D gene is TRBD1 (6 bases). Germline V CDR1 and CDR2: LGHNA, YSLEER. This CDR3 comprises 19 residues. Between the trimmed V and J ends, which lost 0 bases and 11 bases, there was a span of 26 bases. The CDR3 sequence: CASSQDAHPFTGLYPPLHF. CDR3 coding DNA: TGCGCCAGCAGCCAAGATGCCCATCCCTTCACAGGGCTATACCCACCCCTCCACTTT.

The chain carries TRBV7-6 and TRBJ2-7; D might be TRBD1 (6 bases). The CDR3 contains 14 residues. Germline CDR1 is SGHVS and CDR2 is FNYEAQ. The V gene lost 4 bases and the J gene lost 9 bases, with 19 bases spanning the gap. Written as DNA, the CDR3 is TGTGCCAGCAGCTCGCCCGCACAGGGTATAGTGCAGTACTTC. It translates to CASSSPAQGIVQYF.

This rearrangement joins TRBV5-4 to TRBJ2-7; D not certain. There are 14 residues in the CDR3. Germline V gene data show CDR1 as SGHNT and CDR2 as YYREEE (reference sequence). Trimming removed 4 bases at V and 1 base at J, with 12 bases between. The CDR3 bases are TGTGCCAGCAGCCCATCGGACCTATCCTACGAGCAGTACTTC. Encoded protein: CASSPSDLSYEQYF.

The gene calls are TRBV6-5 and TRBJ2-7, with D possibly TRBD2 on 5 matching bases. Germline CDR1 MNHEY, CDR2 SVGAGI. CDR3 length equals 16 residues. Trimming stripped 0 bases from V and 4 bases from J, with 16 bases between. In DNA form, the CDR3 reads TGTGCCAGCAGTTACTCGGAGGAAACCCTCATTTACGAGCAGTACTTC. It specifies CASSYSEETLIYEQYF.

The V call is TRBV6-5, the J call TRBJ1-2; TRBD1 agrees at 8 bases. V trimming: 1 base; J trimming: 5 bases; junction bases outside the gene matches: 6. The germline V gene has CDR1 MNHEY and CDR2 SVGAGI. The CDR3 has 15 amino acids. The CDR3 is CASSYYPGQEYGYTF. In nucleotides, the CDR3 is TGTGCCAGCAGTTACTACCCGGGACAGGAATATGGCTACACCTTC.

This sequence joins TRBV7-9 and TRBJ2-7, with D perhaps TRBD2 (5 bases). Germline CDR1 SEHNR, CDR2 FQNEAQ (reference sequence). Trimming pared 0 bases from V and 2 bases from J, leaving 8 bases between. The CDR3 is 14 amino acids. In DNA, the CDR3 is TGTGCCAGCAGCTTAGCCGACGGGACCTACGAGCAGTACTTC. The encoded protein is CASSLADGTYEQYF.

V gene TRBV13 combines with J gene TRBJ2-7, with TRBD2 matching 14 bases. Germline loops: CDR1 PRHDT, CDR2 FYEKMQ (reference sequence). The CDR3 is made up of 18 amino acids. V trimming: 3 bases; J trimming: 0 bases; junction bases outside the gene matches: 7. The DNA for the CDR3 is TGTGCCAGCAGCTTGGGACTAGCGGGGGCCGTTAGCTCCTACGAGCAGTACTTC. Translating it yields CASSLGLAGAVSSYEQYF. Full variable domain (outside the CDR3, taken from reference TRBV13 and TRBJ2-7): AAGVIQSPRHLIKEKRETATLKCYPIPRHDTVYWYQQGPGQDPQFLISFYEKMQSDKGSIPDRFSAQQFSDYHSELNMSSLELGDSALYFCASSLGLAGAVSSYEQYFGPGTRLTVT.

J is TRBJ1-1 and V is TRBV14; D possibly corresponds to TRBD1 (5 bases). V was cut by 1 base and J by 7 bases, with 7 bases left in between. This CDR3 contains 12 residues. Per germline, CDR1 SGHDN and CDR2 FVKESK. The CDR3 nucleotides are TGTGCCAGCAGCCAAGTGGGGGTTGAAGCTTTCTTT. It encodes CASSQVGVEAFF.

This chain links TRBV6-5 with TRBJ1-1; TRBD1 matches at 7 bases. In germline, CDR1 is MNHEY, CDR2 SVGAGI. V trimming: 10 bases; J trimming: 1 base; junction bases outside the gene matches: 6. CDR3 size: 13 residues. CDR3 region: CAIHRGANTEAFF. Written as DNA, the CDR3 is TGTGCCATTCACAGGGGCGCGAACACTGAAGCTTTCTTT.

The chain joins TRBV9 to TRBJ2-7, with 8 bases lining up with TRBD2. CDR3 length: 15 amino acids. The V gene's germline CDR1 is SGDLS and CDR2 YYNGEE. The V segment lost 3 bases and the J segment 2 bases; nucleotides outside the gene matches: 7. This CDR3 is CASSASGGATYEQYF. CDR3 DNA sequence: TGTGCCAGCAGCGCGAGCGGGGGCGCTACCTACGAGCAGTACTTC.

This clone was seen just once. The rearrangement uses TRBV28 and TRBJ1-5; D is uncertain. Trimming pared 2 bases from V and 2 bases from J, leaving 10 bases between. Germline assignment: CDR1 MDHEN and CDR2 SYDVKM. The CDR3 totals 15 residues. The CDR3 is CASSLQAEGNQPQHF. CDR3 nucleotides: TGTGCCAGCAGTTTACAGGCGGAGGGCAATCAGCCCCAGCATTTT.

The chain couples TRBV27 to TRBJ2-2; D gene unclear. The CDR3 runs to 12 residues. Between the trimmed V and J ends, which lost 0 bases and 9 bases, there was a span of 5 bases. Germline V gene sequence: CDR1 MNHEY, CDR2 SMNVEV (reference sequence). CDR3 in amino acids: CASSLSGWELFF. The DNA of the CDR3 is TGTGCCAGCAGTTTATCGGGGTGGGAGCTGTTTTTT.

The chain recombines TRBV27 with TRBJ2-7; 7 bases line up with TRBD1. Unmatched junction bases numbered 11, after V lost 5 bases and J lost 4 bases. Looked up from germline, CDR1 is MNHEY and CDR2 is SMNVEV (reference sequence). This CDR3 comprises 15 residues. The CDR3 sequence is CASSHPRQGGYEQYF. The CDR3 DNA reads as TGTGCCAGCAGTCACCCAAGACAGGGCGGGTACGAGCAGTACTTC.

This chain links TRBV11-2 with TRBJ2-1; 7 bases fit TRBD1. CDR1 and CDR2 from the germline V gene are SGHAT and FQNNGV. This CDR3 has 17 residues. V was clipped by 5 bases and J by 0 bases; unmatched bases: 10. CDR3 in DNA: TGTGCCAGCAGCCCTCGGTTGGGGACAGTCTCCTACAATGAGCAGTTCTTC. It specifies CASSPRLGTVSYNEQFF.

The chain joins TRBV29-1 to TRBJ2-1; no definite D call. CDR3 length: 10 residues. Trimming removed 4 bases from V and 10 bases from J, with 8 bases in between. Germline loops: CDR1 SQVTM, CDR2 ANQGSEA. The CDR3 sequence: CSVVLYEQFF. The CDR3 DNA reads as TGCAGCGTTGTCCTTTACGAGCAGTTCTTC.

The CDR3 DNA sequence: TGTGCCAGCAGCTTAGGACAGGGAGGGATTGGCACTGAAGCTTTCTTT. Translation gives CASSLGQGGIGTEAFF. The gene calls are TRBV7-8 and TRBJ1-1, with 7 positions matching TRBD1. Germline CDR1 is SGHVS and CDR2 is FQNEAQ. V was clipped by 1 base and J by 4 bases; unmatched bases: 9. The CDR3 loop spans 16 amino acids. Together with reference TRBV7-8 and TRBJ1-1, the CDR3 gives the full variable domain: GAGVSQSPRYKVAKRGQDVALRCDPISGHVSLFWYQQALGQGPEFLTYFQNEAQLDKSGLPSDRFFAERPEGSVSTLKIQRTQQEDSAVYLCASSLGQGGIGTEAFFGQGTRLTVV.

The chain carries TRBV7-3 and TRBJ2-5; no definite D call. Germline lookup yields CDR1 SGHTA and CDR2 FQGTGA. This CDR3 has 13 residues. The V end lost 1 base, the J end lost 0 bases, and 3 bases lay between the germline ends. The CDR3 nucleotides are TGTGCCAGCAGCTTAATGGACCAAGAGACCCAGTACTTC. Residues: CASSLMDQETQYF.

The gene calls are TRBV10-3 and TRBJ1-1; the D is unclear. CDR3 length equals 14 residues. The V and J ends lost 3 bases and 1 base respectively, with 9 bases between them. Germline-derived CDR1 and CDR2 are ENHRY and SYGVKD. CDR3 loop: CAISEAGPNTEAFF. In DNA, the CDR3 is TGTGCCATCAGTGAAGCAGGTCCGAACACTGAAGCTTTCTTT.

CDR3 sequence (DNA): TGTGCCAGCAGTTTCACTCTAGCGGGGGGGGCAGGAACAGATACGCAGTATTTT. This codes for CASSFTLAGGAGTDTQYF. This chain links TRBV27 with TRBJ2-3, with 12 bases aligning to TRBD2. The CDR3 sequence is 18 residues long. V lost 3 bases and J lost 3; bases outside the gene matches: 10. Germline CDR1 reads MNHEY; CDR2 reads SMNVEV (reference sequence).

V usage is TRBV4-1 and J usage is TRBJ1-1, with 7 bases that match TRBD1. There are 14 residues in the CDR3. The ends lost 3 bases at V and 4 bases at J; junction bases unmatched: 5. CDR1 is MGHRA and CDR2 is YSYEKL in the germline V gene. The DNA of the CDR3 is TGCGCCAGCAGCCAGGCGACAGGGATCACTGAAGCTTTCTTT. Its translation is CASSQATGITEAFF.

This clone is a singleton in its sample. The chain joins TRBV7-8 to TRBJ2-7, with 9 nucleotides matching TRBD2. Germline trimming cut 1 base from V and 2 bases from J; bases unmatched to any gene: 6. Germline V lookup: CDR1 SGHVS, CDR2 FQNEAQ. The CDR3 runs to 16 residues. The CDR3 here is CASSLGASGDTYEQYF. The CDR3 bases are TGTGCCAGCAGCTTAGGGGCTAGCGGGGACACCTACGAGCAGTACTTC.

This clone appeared once. The chain employs TRBV27 and TRBJ1-1; D is possibly TRBD1 (5 bases). V gave up 3 bases and J gave up 3 bases, with 11 bases separating them. The CDR3 is 14 amino acids. In germline, CDR1 is MNHEY, CDR2 SMNVEV (reference sequence). The CDR3 bases are TGTGCCAGCAGTTTGGGGGACGGTTACACTGAAGCTTTCTTT. Amino acid sequence: CASSLGDGYTEAFF.

This clone has only a few counts. The chain is built from TRBV25-1 and TRBJ2-3; the D is unclear. This CDR3 has 12 amino acids. V dropped 8 bases and J dropped 6 bases, with 12 bases sitting between them. From germline, CDR1 is MGHDK and CDR2 SYGVNS. CDR3 DNA: TGTGCCAGCGGCTATTTTGTGGATACGCAGTATTTT. This gives the protein CASGYFVDTQYF.

The rearrangement joins TRBV18 to TRBJ1-2; D unclear. Germline lookup yields CDR1 KGHSH and CDR2 LQKENI. The CDR3 has 17 amino acids. V lost 4 bases, J lost 1 base, and 19 bases lay in between. The CDR3 bases are TGTGCCAGCTCACTTAATCTTGCGGAACTATTTAACTATGGCTACACCTTC. Protein product: CASSLNLAELFNYGYTF. The variable domain in full, completed from reference TRBV18 and TRBJ1-2, reads NAGVMQNPRHLVRRRGQEARLRCSPMKGHSHVYWYRQLPEEGLKFMVYLQKENIIDESGMPKERFSAEFPKEGPSILRIQQVVRGDSAAYFCASSLNLAELFNYGYTFGSGTRLTVV.